The 27 T cell receptor beta chains below come from one sample, sequenced in a study of beta chain features in type 1 diabetes. Overall study findings and caveats: Moderately but significantly shorter TCRB CDR3s were found in Type 1 diabetes patients in all four CD4+ subsets.

Their target antigens are unknown. Expressed TCRB transcripts were sequenced because the entire RNA isolate underwent reverse transcription. The assay was immunoSEQ multiplex PCR, and TCRdb's table has in-frame clones only and misses some. This table has under 850,000 clones, 10% to 15% appearing once. Sequenced: naive CD4+ T cells from blood. The source of these receptors is a man between 18 and 35 years old with type 1 diabetes.

The chain links TRBV11-1 to TRBJ2-7; D possibly corresponds to TRBD2 (6 bases). Trimming stripped 5 bases from V and 2 bases from J, with 13 bases between. Germline V CDR1 and CDR2: SGHAT, FQDESV (reference sequence). This CDR3 spans 14 amino acids. In DNA form, the CDR3 reads TGTGCCAGCAGCCCCGGGACTCCGACCTACGAGCAGTACTTC. Its translation: CASSPGTPTYEQYF.

The sample holds a few counts of this clone. The chain employs TRBV18 and TRBJ2-5, with 8 bases identical to TRBD1. The CDR3 runs 14 residues. Germline CDR1 reads KGHSH; CDR2 reads LQKENI. Trimming cost V 3 bases and J 3 bases; bases outside gene matches: 3. CDR3 sequence (DNA): TGTGCCAGCTCACCGGGACAGGTAAAAGAGACCCAGTACTTC. Translated, it gives CASSPGQVKETQYF.

This clone appeared a few times. The gene calls are TRBV7-9 and TRBJ2-2; D uncertain. The CDR3 runs 15 residues. The V end lost 6 bases, the J end lost 3 bases, and 14 bases lay between the germline ends. CDR1 SEHNR and CDR2 FQNEAQ come from the germline V gene (reference sequence). The CDR3 DNA reads as TGTGCCAGCAGACAAGTCGGGCAGGACACCGGGGAGCTGTTTTTT. Encoded protein: CASRQVGQDTGELFF.

This clone came up a few times. This sequence joins TRBV11-2 and TRBJ2-5; weak D call: TRBD1 (6 bases). The V end lost 5 bases, the J end lost 2 bases, and 18 bases lay between the germline ends. The CDR3 totals 16 residues. CDR1 is SGHAT, CDR2 FQNNGV, per germline. CDR3 bases: TGTGCCAGCAGCGATTCAGGGGCGACTCTTCAAGAGACCCAGTACTTC. It yields the protein CASSDSGATLQETQYF.

This clone came up a few times. The chain is built from TRBV5-4 and TRBJ2-1; 8 bases are shared with TRBD1. Germline V CDR1 and CDR2: SGHNT, YYREEE (reference sequence). Trimming took 2 bases from V and 5 from J; bases not matched to a gene: 6. This CDR3 contains 15 residues. The CDR3 sequence: CASSFPGGNHNEQFF. CDR3 in DNA: TGTGCCAGCAGCTTCCCAGGGGGCAACCACAATGAGCAGTTCTTC.

In its sample, this clone was seen a few times. V usage is TRBV7-9 and J usage is TRBJ1-6, with D unresolved. Trimming removed 5 bases from V and 14 bases from J, with 13 bases in between. CDR3 length equals 12 residues. CDR1 and CDR2 (germline): SEHNR, FQNEAQ (reference sequence). CDR3 sequence reads: CASSPNAGSLHF. The DNA of the CDR3 is TGTGCCAGCAGCCCGAACGCCGGGTCCCTCCACTTT.

The V gene is TRBV25-1, the J gene TRBJ2-1; D ambiguous. The CDR3 loop spans 15 amino acids. Per the germline V gene, CDR1 is MGHDK and CDR2 is SYGVNS. Trimming stripped 3 bases from V and 4 bases from J, with 13 bases between. CDR3 sequence reads: CASSDPSGPYNEQFF. CDR3 DNA sequence: TGTGCCAGCAGTGATCCCTCCGGGCCTTACAATGAGCAGTTCTTC.

The rearrangement links TRBV30 to TRBJ1-1, with D unresolved. The V end lost 4 bases, the J end lost 7 bases, and 22 bases lay between the germline ends. The CDR3 contains 15 residues. Germline loops: CDR1 GTSNPN, CDR2 SVGIG (reference sequence). DNA for the CDR3: TGTGCCTGGACGGGAGGGAAGGTTGTTTCTGGTGAAGCTTTCTTT. Its protein product is CAWTGGKVVSGEAFF.

The CDR3 loop is CASSFRNQPQHF. The DNA of the CDR3 is TGTGCCAGCAGTTTTCGGAATCAGCCCCAGCATTTT. The V call is TRBV27, the J call TRBJ1-5, with unresolved D. This CDR3 spans 12 amino acids. In germline, CDR1 is MNHEY, CDR2 SMNVEV (reference sequence). With 3 bases removed from V and 4 bases from J, the gap between germline ends came to 4 bases.

Of note for this clone: The junction departs from the called germline gene at one end, perhaps through a read error. The chain carries TRBV29-1 and TRBJ1-2; maybe TRBD1 (6 bases). This CDR3 contains 11 residues. The V gene's germline CDR1 is SQVTM and CDR2 ANQGSEA. In nucleotides, the CDR3 is TGCAGCGTTGTCACAGGGTATGCCTACACCTTC. Its protein product is CSVVTGYAYTF.

The table lists this clone with a few counts. V and J are TRBV2 and TRBJ2-7; D unresolved. Germline V gene lookup returns CDR1 SNHLY and CDR2 FYNNEI. This CDR3 spans 13 amino acids. Trimming stripped 5 bases from V and 4 bases from J, with 12 bases between. Written as DNA, the CDR3 is TGTGCCAGCAGTCTAGAGTATAATTACGAGCAGTACTTC. This gives the protein CASSLEYNYEQYF.

For this clone: The sample has other DNA sequences that encode this CDR3 too. This sequence joins TRBV6-5 and TRBJ2-3; D assignment may be TRBD1 or TRBD2 (5 bases each). Germline V gene sequence: CDR1 MNHEY, CDR2 SVGAGI. Trimming took 0 bases from V and 0 from J, leaving 7 bases between them. The CDR3 is 15 residues long. CDR3 nucleotides: TGTGCCAGCAGTTACTCGGGGGTTAGCACAGATACGCAGTATTTT. Its protein product is CASSYSGVSTDTQYF.

This clone was seen more than once but under ten times. The chain joins TRBV5-1 to TRBJ1-2, with D perhaps matching TRBD1 (5 bases). In germline, CDR1 is SGHRS, CDR2 YFSETQ. The CDR3 extends over 15 amino acids. V lost 4 bases, J lost 9 bases, and 22 bases lay in between. The CDR3 loop reads CASSPLGTPTESYTF. The CDR3 DNA is TGCGCCAGCAGCCCCCTAGGGACGCCTACTGAGAGCTACACCTTC.

In this sample, this clone turned up a few times. Distinct nucleotide sequences in the sample also encode this CDR3. This chain connects TRBV28 to TRBJ2-7; D might be TRBD1 (5 bases). Trimming removed 4 bases from V and 0 bases from J, with 13 bases in between. In germline, CDR1 is MDHEN, CDR2 SYDVKM. There are 15 residues in the CDR3. The CDR3 protein is CASSSPQGLSYEQYF. The CDR3, as DNA: TGTGCCAGCAGTTCACCGCAGGGCCTCTCCTACGAGCAGTACTTC.

The table lists this clone with a few counts. The CDR3 reads CSAGTGSLSGNTIYF. CDR3 bases: TGCAGCGCTGGGACAGGGAGCCTCTCTGGAAACACCATATATTTT. V is TRBV29-1 and J is TRBJ1-3, with TRBD1 identical over 9 bases. The CDR3 sequence is 15 residues long. V lost 7 bases, J lost 0 bases, and 7 bases stayed unmatched. Germline V lookup: CDR1 SQVTM, CDR2 ANQGSEA.

This clone was observed a handful of times. The chain has TRBV29-1 and TRBJ2-7, with TRBD1 matching over 7 bases. The junction had 4 bases not matched to a gene; V was cut back by 2 bases and J by 3 bases. Germline CDR1 and CDR2: SQVTM and ANQGSEA. CDR3 length: 13 residues. The CDR3 here is CSVEQDRDYEQYF. The CDR3 bases are TGCAGCGTTGAACAAGACAGGGACTACGAGCAGTACTTC.

This clone occurred a few times. The V call is TRBV19, the J call TRBJ2-2; D remains unclear. Germline V gives CDR1 LNHDA, CDR2 SQIVND (reference sequence). The CDR3 runs 14 residues. V lost 3 bases, J lost 5 bases, and 10 bases lay in between. For the CDR3, the DNA is TGTGCCAGTAGTATCGGCCTGGGAACCGGGGAGCTGTTTTTT. Protein sequence: CASSIGLGTGELFF.

The table lists this clone with a few counts. The V call is TRBV19, the J call TRBJ2-5; no clear D gene. This CDR3 contains 15 residues. V was clipped by 3 bases and J by 1 base, with 12 bases between them. The germline CDR1 and CDR2 sequences are LNHDA and SQIVND (reference sequence). In nucleotides, the CDR3 is TGTGCCAGTAGTATTGTTGACTCAACCCAAGAGACCCAGTACTTC. This translates into CASSIVDSTQETQYF.

This clone occurred a few times. V usage is TRBV2 and J usage is TRBJ2-3; 8 positions agree with TRBD2. CDR1 and CDR2 from the germline V gene are SNHLY and FYNNEI. CDR3 length equals 14 residues. The junction had 4 bases not matched to a gene; V was cut back by 8 bases and J by 0 bases. This CDR3 is CASLSGTSTDTQYF. The CDR3 DNA reads as TGTGCCAGCCTTAGCGGGACTAGCACAGATACGCAGTATTTT.

The table lists this clone with a few counts. The chain recombines TRBV5-4 with TRBJ1-3; D remains unclear. The CDR3 contains 14 residues. The V and J ends lost 0 bases and 0 bases respectively, with 4 bases between them. The V gene's germline CDR1 is SGHNT and CDR2 YYREEE (reference sequence). CDR3 sequence reads: CASSLGPSGNTIYF. CDR3 sequence (DNA): TGTGCCAGCAGCTTGGGACCCTCTGGAAACACCATATATTTT.

This sequence joins TRBV7-2 and TRBJ1-2; possible D gene TRBD1, 6 bases. This CDR3 has 12 residues. CDR1 is SGHTA, CDR2 FQGNSA, per germline. Trimming stripped 5 bases from V and 8 bases from J, with 12 bases between. DNA of the CDR3: TGTGCCAGCAGCCAACAGGGTTTCGGCTACACCTTC. As protein: CASSQQGFGYTF.

The chain links TRBV5-1 to TRBJ2-4, with D possibly being TRBD1 or TRBD2 (6 bases each). V lost 0 bases to trimming and J lost 8 bases, with 15 bases between them. Germline V gene lookup returns CDR1 SGHRS and CDR2 YFSETQ. This CDR3 spans 15 amino acids. In DNA, the CDR3 is TGCGCCAGCAGCTTGGATACGGGGGCGATACACATTCAGTACTTC. Translation gives CASSLDTGAIHIQYF.

This chain connects TRBV28 to TRBJ2-5; 7 bases agree with TRBD1. V dropped 4 bases and J dropped 1; count of bases not matched to a gene: 3. Germline V gene sequence: CDR1 MDHEN, CDR2 SYDVKM. The CDR3 is 14 amino acids. The CDR3 here is CASSSGQTQETQYF. The DNA for the CDR3 is TGTGCCAGCAGTTCGGGACAGACCCAAGAGACCCAGTACTTC.

This clone was observed a handful of times. The chain carries TRBV15 and TRBJ1-4; weak D call: TRBD1 (6 bases). Germline CDR1 reads LNHNV; CDR2 reads YYDKDF (reference sequence). Trimming removed 1 base at V and 10 bases at J, with 7 bases between. The CDR3 runs to 12 residues. DNA of the CDR3: TGTGCCACCAGCAGAGCACAGGGAAAACTGTTTTTT. Residues: CATSRAQGKLFF.

The chain combines TRBV18 with TRBJ1-2; D unresolved. This CDR3 contains 11 residues. The ends were cut back, 4 bases at V and 1 base at J, with 1 base in the middle. Looked up from germline, CDR1 is KGHSH and CDR2 is LQKENI. Here the CDR3 reads CASSLNYGYTF. In nucleotides, the CDR3 is TGTGCCAGCTCACTTAACTATGGCTACACCTTC.

CDR3 loop: CASSASGTANTEAFF. In nucleotides, the CDR3 is TGTGCCAGCAGCGCCTCCGGGACAGCGAACACTGAAGCTTTCTTT. J is TRBJ1-1 and V is TRBV6-6; 7 bases line up with TRBD1. The trim removed 6 bases at V and 1 base at J, leaving 8 bases unmatched. This CDR3 is 15 amino acids long. The V gene's germline CDR1 is MNHNY and CDR2 SVGAGI (reference sequence).

J is TRBJ2-7 and V is TRBV18; D might be TRBD1 or TRBD2, each matching 5 bases. Trimming took off 2 bases at V and 11 bases at J, with 13 bases between the two ends. Germline lookup yields CDR1 KGHSH and CDR2 LQKENI. This CDR3 comprises 12 residues. The CDR3 nucleotides read TGTGCCAGCTCACCAGATGGGGACGTCGAGTACTTC. Its protein is CASSPDGDVEYF.